Here is one T cell receptor beta chain with its context. The target of this receptor is not known. No per-base quality is available; no much larger clone lies one base away. This sample is drawn from a study of post-analysis software for immune sequencing data (dated by TCRdb to between 2014 and 2016). Looking at the study overall: Recorded disease courses included relapsing-remitting, secondary progressive and progressive-relapsing multiple sclerosis, with some patients lacking subtype annotation. A subset of samples was prepared in parallel using single-end sample barcoding, then pooled and co-amplified after Illumina adapter ligation. The patient repertoires were compared against some twelve previously published healthy control repertoires obtained from donors aged 6 to 25 years.

To demonstrate the VDJtools post-analysis software, TCR beta repertoires were profiled from the peripheral blood of about 13 young patients with multiple sclerosis. Multiple sclerosis patients were children and adolescents aged about 6 to 16 years. The library was obtained by PCR. Sequencing was carried out with an Illumina HiSeq 2500. Unique molecular identifiers were incorporated into TCR beta cDNA libraries to reduce PCR and sequencing biases. Some 500,000 cDNA molecules were obtained for every 1 to 10 million input T cells, so each molecule roughly corresponded to one T cell. The patient libraries were prepared and sequenced using the same protocol as the earlier healthy control dataset. Within a given batch, samples were prepared together, multiplexed and sequenced on the same HiSeq lane. From the authors' description of their analysis: Raw barcoded reads were processed with MIGEC, discarding single-read molecular identifier groups before consensus assembly and CDR3 extraction. Clonotype tables were post-analysed with VDJtools, normalizing diversity by down-sampling all datasets to the smallest sample size. Repertoire overlap clustering matched CDR3 amino acid but not nucleotide sequences to correct batch-related cross-sample contamination. The public reads were run again by TCRdb, first through fastp at Q25 and then through MiXCR, and only productive beta chains were kept. Every CDR3 protein is listed once, alongside the most common genes and DNA of its rows. The authors' filters were not applied to this entry. The sample data list roughly 620,000 distinct CDR3 sequences, and roughly 45% of these were observed just once. The ten largest clones represent 1.5% to 2% of the sample.

V is trimmed back by 5 bases and J by 0 bases, and the junction contains 2 bases that no gene match accounts for. Sequences SGHTA (CDR1) and FQGNSA (CDR2) are obtained from the germline V gene. The CDR3, from cysteine to phenylalanine, totals 16 residues. Only the CDR3 portion is preserved as DNA: 48 bases, with reading frame beginning at the first base. General study outcomes and caveats: Patients showed significantly higher frequencies than controls for 4 or 5 TRBV segments, among them TRBV5-6, TRBV5-1 and TRBV20-1. Normalized Chao1 diversity was significantly lower in multiple sclerosis patients than controls, suggesting substantial peripheral T-cell clonal expansion. When samples were clustered directly using the F measure, samples prepared in the same batch co-clustered strongly, which prompted a batch-effect correction. The multiple sclerosis patient group was slightly younger than the control group.

The TCR comes from a girl aged 5-17 years with multiple sclerosis. Rearrangement joined TRBV7-2 to TRBJ2-3, and 13 junction bases match TRBD2. Sequences were obtained from blood. The encoded CDR3 is CASSGTSGTSTDTQYF. In nucleotide form, the sequence is TGTGCCAGCAGCGGGACTAGCGGGACTAGCACAGATACGCAGTATTTT.